The clone carrying this T cell receptor beta chain was seen a few times. Its antigen is unknown. The data were taken from a study of response to subunit inactivated influenza vaccine. The CDR3 consists of 13 residues. Germline CDR1 is MNHEY and CDR2 is SVGEGT. The V end lost 5 bases, the J end lost 10 bases, and 15 bases lay between the germline ends. MiXCR was run by TCRdb on the RT-PCR reads, yielding one entry per CDR3 protein. The data show 160,000 or so distinct CDR3 sequences, with approximately 11% seen just once and 9.5% to 15% held by the top ten. Findings of the study overall: A suggestion made by the authors is that each seasonal influenza vaccination recruits few new T cells.

The rearrangement links TRBV6-2 or TRBV6-3 to TRBJ1-5; D is unresolved. The source of this sequence is a man aged 50 to 60 who received an inactivated influenza vaccine. This specimen consisted of non-naive T cells sorted from PBMCs, obtained more than 35 days after vaccination. CDR3 region: CASSRDPGEPQHF. The CDR3, as DNA: TGTGCCAGCAGTAGAGACCCGGGAGAACCCCAGCATTTT.